Each of the 16 T cell receptor beta chains below was sequenced from the same sample in a study of early T cells in non-severe SARS-CoV-2 infection. TCRdb processed the 5' RACE reads anew with MiXCR; each CDR3 protein has one entry. This table holds more than 45,000 distinct CDR3 sequences, roughly 13% found once. Sequenced input: whole blood. The receptors shown here come from an adult who was a healthcare worker with PCR-confirmed SARS-CoV-2 infection or an uninfected control (not recorded which).

J is TRBJ2-3 and V is TRBV5-6; TRBD1 aligns across 7 bases. Germline V gene sequence: CDR1 SGHDT, CDR2 YYEEEE. V lost 7 bases to trimming and J lost 0 bases; unmatched junction nucleotides: 5. The length of the CDR3 is 14 residues. This CDR3 reads CASGTGQSTDTQYF. The CDR3 DNA sequence: TGTGCCAGCGGAACGGGACAGAGCACAGATACGCAGTATTTT.

This clonotype was detected only a few times. The rearrangement links TRBV7-3 to TRBJ1-6; D is undetermined. CDR1 is SGHTA, CDR2 FQGTGA, per germline. There are 16 residues in the CDR3. V was pared by 1 base and J by 5 bases, with 12 bases between. As DNA, the CDR3 is TGTGCCAGCAGCTTAAGCGGGCAGATTCATAATTCACCCCTCCACTTT. It is translated as CASSLSGQIHNSPLHF.

This chain uses TRBV11-2 with TRBJ2-5; D not resolved. Trimming cost V 0 bases and J 3 bases, with 11 bases left between them. The CDR3 loop spans 15 amino acids. Germline CDR1 reads SGHAT; CDR2 reads FQNNGV. The CDR3 is CASSLDPYRKETQYF. The CDR3 region has the DNA TGTGCCAGCAGCTTAGACCCATACCGGAAAGAGACCCAGTACTTC.

The chain couples TRBV5-1 to TRBJ2-7; TRBD2 aligns across 9 bases. V lost 3 bases to trimming and J lost 4 bases; unmatched junction nucleotides: 11. The CDR3 spans 16 residues. Germline V gene sequence: CDR1 SGHRS, CDR2 YFSETQ. The CDR3 DNA reads TGCGCCAGCAGCTGGACTTTAGCGGGAGATCGATACGAGCAGTACTTC. Its protein product is CASSWTLAGDRYEQYF.

The chain has TRBV4-1 and TRBJ1-1, with no clear D. The CDR3 has 13 residues. Germline loops: CDR1 MGHRA, CDR2 YSYEKL. Trimming pared 5 bases from V and 5 bases from J, leaving 12 bases between. The CDR3 sequence is CASSYPGETEAFF. As DNA, the CDR3 is TGCGCCAGCAGCTATCCCGGGGAGACTGAAGCTTTCTTT.

The V call is TRBV4-1, the J call TRBJ1-3, with D perhaps TRBD1 (5 bases). Between the trimmed V and J ends, which lost 0 bases and 0 bases, there was a span of 9 bases. The CDR3 has 16 amino acids. Germline V gene sequence: CDR1 MGHRA, CDR2 YSYEKL. The CDR3 bases are TGCGCCAGCAGCCAAGATGGGGCCAGCTCTGGAAACACCATATATTTT. Residues: CASSQDGASSGNTIYF.

J is TRBJ2-1 and V is TRBV6-1; the D gene is possibly TRBD2 (5 bases). Germline values: CDR1 MNHNS, CDR2 SASEGT. Trimming took off 5 bases at V and 1 base at J, with 9 bases between the two ends. The CDR3 has 14 residues. The CDR3 here is CASSLAGSYNEQFF. The CDR3 DNA reads TGTGCCAGCAGTCTGGCGGGTTCCTACAATGAGCAGTTCTTC.

As concerns this clonotype: Relative to the germline gene, one junction end is altered; a read error may explain this. In nucleotides, the CDR3 is TGTGCTAGTGGCTTGGGTTCCCTTGCCGGGGAGCTGTTTTTT. Its protein is CASGLGSLAGELFF. The chain recombines TRBV12-5 with TRBJ2-2, with D uncertain. Germline CDR1 is LGHNT and CDR2 is FRNRAP. CDR3 size: 14 residues.

The rearrangement joins TRBV29-1 to TRBJ1-1, with D unresolved. This CDR3 is 13 amino acids long. Looked up from germline, CDR1 is SQVTM and CDR2 is ANQGSEA. The germline V and J ends were trimmed by 5 bases and 0 bases, with 10 bases remaining between them. The CDR3 coding sequence is TGCAGCGTTATGCGACCGCTGAACACTGAAGCTTTCTTT. Its translation: CSVMRPLNTEAFF.

This clonotype was seen a handful of times. The genes are TRBV4-3 and TRBJ2-2, with D unresolved. Trimming left V 3 bases short and J 0 bases short, with 5 bases between. CDR3 length equals 14 residues. Looked up from germline, CDR1 is LGHNA and CDR2 is YSLEER. The CDR3 here is CASSHGSNTGELFF. CDR3 DNA: TGCGCCAGCAGCCACGGGTCGAACACCGGGGAGCTGTTTTTT.

The table lists this clonotype with a few counts. The chain has TRBV6-2 or TRBV6-3 and TRBJ1-1; 7 bases are a match to TRBD1. Unmatched junction bases numbered 2, after V lost 2 bases and J lost 5 bases. The V gene's germline CDR1 is MNHEY and CDR2 SVGEGT. CDR3 length: 13 amino acids. The CDR3 here is CASSYQGVTEAFF. The CDR3 DNA is TGTGCCAGCAGTTACCAGGGGGTTACTGAAGCTTTCTTT.

In this sample, this clonotype turned up a few times. This sequence joins TRBV24-1 and TRBJ2-3, with 10 bases aligning to TRBD1. Trimming cost V 8 bases and J 3 bases; bases outside gene matches: 4. The CDR3 spans 14 residues. Germline CDR1 KGHDR, CDR2 SFDVKD. CDR3 loop: CATKGQGWTDTQYF. CDR3 in DNA: TGTGCCACCAAGGGACAGGGGTGGACAGATACGCAGTATTTT.

The V and J genes are TRBV7-9 and TRBJ2-1; TRBD2 matches 7 bases. V lost 4 bases, J lost 1 base, and 7 bases stayed unmatched. Germline V gene data show CDR1 as SEHNR and CDR2 as FQNEAQ (reference sequence). The CDR3 has 16 residues. The CDR3 nucleotides read TGTGCCAGCAGCTCAGAACTAGCGATTTCCTACAATGAGCAGTTCTTC. As protein: CASSSELAISYNEQFF.

The V gene is TRBV5-4, the J gene TRBJ2-3; TRBD2 matches 13 bases. From germline, CDR1 is SGHNT and CDR2 YYREEE (reference sequence). This CDR3 region has 15 residues. J was trimmed by 6 bases and V by 2 bases; bases with no gene match: 3. CDR3 sequence (DNA): TGTGCCAGCAGCTTTACTAGCGGGGGGGCTGATACGCAGTATTTT. It codes for CASSFTSGGADTQYF. The full variable domain, rest sourced from reference TRBV5-4 and TRBJ2-3, is ETGVTQSPTHLIKTRGQQVTLRCSSQSGHNTVSWYQQALGQGPQFIFQYYREEENGRGNFPPRFSGLQFPNYSSELNVNALELDDSALYLCASSFTSGGADTQYFGPGTRLTVL.

The DNA for the CDR3 is TGTGCCAGCAGCTGGCCGGCAGGACTAGCGGGAGGCCGGACCGGGGAGCTGTTTTTT. Encoded protein: CASSWPAGLAGGRTGELFF. The V call is TRBV11-1, the J call TRBJ2-2; the match to TRBD2 covers 14 bases. V shed 4 bases, J shed 5 bases, and the junction held 12 bases outside the gene matches. Germline CDR1 and CDR2: SGHAT and FQDESV (reference sequence). This CDR3 is 19 amino acids long.

This clonotype was found a few times. The J gene is TRBJ1-1, the V gene TRBV27; 9 bases line up with TRBD1. Germline trimming cut 6 bases from V and 9 bases from J; bases unmatched to any gene: 11. Per the germline V gene, CDR1 is MNHEY and CDR2 is SMNVEV (reference sequence). This CDR3 contains 14 residues. The CDR3 loop is CASRGNGGQGQAFF. The CDR3 bases are TGTGCCAGCAGAGGAAACGGGGGACAGGGACAAGCTTTCTTT.